The present T cell receptor beta chain was sequenced within a study of graft-versus-host responses after intestinal transplantation. Study-level background: Transplant types were multivisceral, liver-intestinal, or isolated intestinal. Induction using anti-thymocyte globulin, followed by tacrolimus and steroids for around 3 years, was given to all recipients.

The study's findings and limits: In patients with graft-donor T cell macrochimerism, allograft graft-versus-host to host-versus-graft clonal ratios were high. Among recipient marrow samples, GvH clones were found; some appeared first in ileum or blood.

Germline CDR1 is MDHEN and CDR2 is SYDVKM. The CDR3 runs to 16 residues. V was shortened by 6 bases and J by 7 bases, with 22 bases between the two germline ends. In its sample, this clone was seen a few times. The antigen is not known. Measured with immunoSEQ multiplex PCR; TCRdb has only the in-frame clones, and not every one. The sample has some 24,000 clones, 70% to 90% seen once. This sequence was found in a human patient who received an intestinal transplant, so some T cells may come from the graft donor. This chain joins TRBV28 and TRBJ1-5; D is perhaps TRBD1 (5 bases). The source material was PBMCs, sampled 463 days after intestinal transplant. The CDR3 DNA is TGTGCCAGCAGCCTGGGGGGAAGAAGACGGGGGCAGCCCCAGCATTTT. It yields the protein CASSLGGRRRGQPQHF.